The 21 T cell receptor beta chains below were found in one sample sequenced in a study of CD8+CD57+ T cells in acquired aplastic anemia. Genomic DNA constituted the template upon which TCR beta VDJ and CDR3 profiling was performed. TCRdb ran MiXCR on the reads and lists one entry per CDR3 protein. The sample includes over 150,000 distinct CDR3 sequences, just over 50% seen only once; the top ten take over 9.5%. Patients chosen for sequencing had CD8+CD57+ cells that had expanded, as shown by flow cytometry. The sample was sorted CD4+, CD8+, or CD8+CD57+ T cells (not recorded which) from PBMCs. The receptors stem from a human donor with aplastic anemia.

At least ten counts were recorded for this clonotype. The chain joins TRBV7-8 to TRBJ1-1; D not resolved. V gave up 5 bases and J gave up 5 bases, with 12 bases separating them. The germline gives CDR1 SGHVS, CDR2 FQNEAQ. The CDR3 totals 13 residues. The CDR3 sequence: CASSREARTEAFF. CDR3 DNA sequence: TGTGCCAGCAGCAGGGAGGCGAGGACTGAAGCTTTCTTT.

This clonotype ranks as medium-sized. V usage is TRBV7-9 and J usage is TRBJ1-1; no clear D. Trimming took off 5 bases at V and 4 bases at J, with 11 bases between the two ends. CDR3 size: 13 residues. Germline V lookup: CDR1 SEHNR, CDR2 FQNEAQ (reference sequence). Here the CDR3 reads CASSPTRVTEAFF. CDR3 bases: TGTGCCAGCAGCCCAACCCGAGTCACTGAAGCTTTCTTT.

In nucleotides, the CDR3 is TGTGCCAGCAGCCAAGATCTAGCCTCCTACGAGCAGTACTTC. Protein sequence: CASSQDLASYEQYF. The chain has TRBV14 and TRBJ2-7, with D possibly being TRBD2 (5 bases). Germline V gene lookup returns CDR1 SGHDN and CDR2 FVKESK. Trimming cost V 0 bases and J 0 bases, with 6 bases left between them. The CDR3 runs to 14 residues.

The chain recombines TRBV19 with TRBJ1-2, with 8 positions matching TRBD1. The CDR3 has 16 amino acids. CDR1 is LNHDA and CDR2 is SQIVND in the germline V gene (reference sequence). V was pared by 7 bases and J by 1 base, with 11 bases of the junction left unmatched. The CDR3 loop reads CASIAGTGASNYGYTF. The CDR3 DNA follows: TGTGCCAGTATAGCCGGGACAGGCGCGAGTAACTATGGCTACACCTTC.

This clonotype was picked up many times. The V call is TRBV19, the J call TRBJ2-1; no clear D gene. The CDR3 contains 13 residues. The V and J ends lost 3 bases and 4 bases respectively, with 7 bases between them. Germline V gene lookup returns CDR1 LNHDA and CDR2 SQIVND (reference sequence). The CDR3 loop reads CASSISIYNEQFF. The CDR3 DNA reads TGTGCCAGTAGTATCAGTATATACAATGAGCAGTTCTTC.

This clonotype was recorded a few times. The J gene is TRBJ2-4, the V gene TRBV27; the D is unclear. Germline V gene data show CDR1 as MNHEY and CDR2 as SMNVEV (reference sequence). Deletions cut 6 bases from V and 0 bases from J, with 21 bases between. This CDR3 is built from 18 residues. The CDR3: CASSQNPFRNVAKNIQYF. The CDR3 DNA reads as TGTGCCAGCAGCCAAAACCCATTTAGGAACGTAGCCAAAAACATTCAGTACTTC.

In this sample, this clonotype turned up a few times. J is TRBJ2-5 and V is TRBV20-1; no definite D call. Germline V gene lookup returns CDR1 DFQATT and CDR2 SNEGSKA (reference sequence). Deletions cut 0 bases from V and 5 bases from J, with 7 bases between. The CDR3 length is 12 residues. Here the CDR3 DNA reads TGCAGTGCTAGAGATGGGCGGGAGACCCAGTACTTC. This translates into CSARDGRETQYF.

This clonotype came up many times. The gene calls are TRBV19 and TRBJ2-7; D is perhaps TRBD1 or TRBD2 (6 bases each). V was clipped by 5 bases and J by 3 bases, with 17 bases between them. Germline values: CDR1 LNHDA, CDR2 SQIVND (reference sequence). There are 15 residues in the CDR3. In nucleotides, the CDR3 is TGTGCCAGTAGTGTACAGGGAGGAGGGGGCTACGAGCAGTACTTC. Translation: CASSVQGGGGYEQYF.

This clonotype was counted many times. V gene TRBV6-5 combines with J gene TRBJ1-1; 10 positions agree with TRBD1. The CDR3 totals 15 residues. The germline V gene encodes CDR1 MNHEY and CDR2 SVGAGI. The V segment lost 4 bases and the J segment 1 base; nucleotides outside the gene matches: 3. The CDR3 coding sequence is TGTGCCAGCAGTTCCCGGGACAGGGGGAACACTGAAGCTTTCTTT. Encoded protein: CASSSRDRGNTEAFF.

The V and J genes are TRBV6-1 and TRBJ2-3, with TRBD2 matching over 8 bases. CDR3 size: 14 residues. Trimming cost V 4 bases and J 6 bases; bases outside gene matches: 6. Per germline, CDR1 MNHNS and CDR2 SASEGT. The CDR3 loop is CASSARTGGDTQYF. CDR3 bases: TGTGCCAGCAGTGCCCGCACGGGGGGGGATACGCAGTATTTT.

A note on this clonotype: This may be a read error: a much more frequent sequence differs by one nucleotide. The chain recombines TRBV9 with TRBJ1-3; no clear D gene. The CDR3 has 15 amino acids. V was cut by 4 bases and J by 0 bases, with 11 bases left in between. From germline, CDR1 is SGDLS and CDR2 YYNGEE. CDR3 protein: CASSSSRSSGNTIYF. CDR3 sequence (DNA): TGTGCCAGCAGCTCCAGTAGATCCTCTGGAAACACCATATATTTT.

This clonotype was observed a handful of times. The chain links TRBV4-3 to TRBJ2-1; D might be TRBD1 (6 bases). Trimming took 4 bases from V and 7 from J, leaving 17 bases between them. The CDR3 is 15 residues long. Germline V gene sequence: CDR1 LGHNA, CDR2 YSLEER. The CDR3 DNA reads as TGCGCCAGCAGCCCCGTAGGGACAATGGCTAATGAGCAGTTCTTC. Its protein is CASSPVGTMANEQFF.

The V and J genes are TRBV29-1 and TRBJ2-3, with D perhaps matching TRBD1 (5 bases). CDR1 and CDR2 from the germline V gene are SQVTM and ANQGSEA. V was pared by 8 bases and J by 5 bases, with 8 bases between. The CDR3 is 10 amino acids. CDR3 coding DNA: TGCAGCTACAGGAAAGATACGCAGTATTTT. This encodes CSYRKDTQYF.

In the case of this clonotype: Since the CDR3 does not end with the conserved phenylalanine or tryptophan, this likely comes from a read error. J is TRBJ1-1 and V is TRBV20-1, with 10 bases identical to TRBD1. The trim removed 2 bases at V and 10 bases at J, leaving 16 bases unmatched. Germline values: CDR1 DFQATT, CDR2 SNEGSKA (reference sequence). This CDR3 is built from 16 residues. DNA of the CDR3: TGCAGTGCTAGACGTGCGGTAGTAGGGGACAGGGGCGGAGCTTTCTCT. This gives the protein CSARRAVVGDRGGAFS.

Many counts were recorded for this clonotype. The rearrangement joins TRBV24-1 to TRBJ2-2; D might be TRBD1 (6 bases). This CDR3 region has 15 residues. From germline, CDR1 is KGHDR and CDR2 SFDVKD. V was clipped by 1 base and J by 3 bases, with 8 bases between them. This CDR3 is CATSDFNRDTGELFF. The DNA for the CDR3 is TGTGCCACCAGTGATTTCAACAGGGACACCGGGGAGCTGTTTTTT.

The V call is TRBV27, the J call TRBJ2-2; 7 bases are shared with TRBD1. CDR1 is MNHEY and CDR2 is SMNVEV in the germline V gene (reference sequence). The V segment lost 5 bases and the J segment 1 base; nucleotides outside the gene matches: 7. CDR3 length equals 16 residues. In nucleotides, the CDR3 is TGTGCCAGCAGTCCCTATGGGACAGTGAACACCGGGGAGCTGTTTTTT. This translates into CASSPYGTVNTGELFF.

At least ten counts were recorded for this clonotype. As DNA, the CDR3 is TGTGCCAGCAGGTCTTCTAGCGGGGGATCTTACAATGAGCAGTTCTTC. As protein: CASRSSSGGSYNEQFF. The chain has TRBV12-3 or TRBV12-4 and TRBJ2-1; TRBD2 matches at 10 bases. This CDR3 has 16 residues. V lost 6 bases and J lost 4; bases outside the gene matches: 9.

This clonotype was found a few times. V and J are TRBV24-1 and TRBJ1-2; D perhaps matches TRBD1 (5 bases). The CDR3 extends over 13 amino acids. The germline V gene encodes CDR1 KGHDR and CDR2 SFDVKD. V was shortened by 3 bases and J by 4 bases, with 8 bases between the two germline ends. The CDR3 here is CATSDGAPYGYTF. In nucleotides, the CDR3 is TGTGCCACCAGTGATGGGGCCCCCTATGGCTACACCTTC.

This clonotype has only a few counts. J is TRBJ1-1 and V is TRBV29-1; D is perhaps TRBD1 (5 bases). Germline CDR1 and CDR2: SQVTM and ANQGSEA. Trimming removed 3 bases at V and 1 base at J, with 12 bases between. The CDR3 length is 14 residues. The CDR3 coding sequence is TGCAGCGTTGACTTGCAGGGAAGGAACACTGAAGCTTTCTTT. Its protein product is CSVDLQGRNTEAFF.

Notes on this clonotype: One base away lies a much larger clone, so this may be a sequencing read error. This chain joins TRBV9 and TRBJ2-1; 8 positions match TRBD2. CDR1 is SGDLS and CDR2 is YYNGEE in the germline V gene. After removal of 3 bases from V and 0 bases from J, the junction contained 8 bases not matched to a gene. The CDR3 is made up of 17 amino acids. CDR3 residues: CASSAGGGTSSYNEQFF. The DNA of the CDR3 is TGTGCCAGCAGCGCCGGAGGGGGGACTAGCTCCTACAATGAGCAGTTCTTC.

This clonotype was observed a handful of times. The DNA of the CDR3 is TGTGCCATCAGTGGTGGGGGAATGAACACTGAAGCTTTCTTT. It translates to CAISGGGMNTEAFF. The chain employs TRBV10-3 and TRBJ1-1; TRBD1 might be the D (5 bases). Trimming took off 4 bases at V and 0 bases at J, with 9 bases between the two ends. This CDR3 has 14 residues. Germline assignment: CDR1 ENHRY and CDR2 SYGVKD.